The entry that follows covers one TCR beta chain sequence. This entry is derived from a study of Ad26.COV2.S vaccination and SARS-CoV-2 variants. CDR3 length: 18 residues. The V gene's germline CDR1 is SGHTA and CDR2 FQGNSA. Losses at the gene ends were 1 base for V and 2 bases for J; bases not matched to a gene: 11. Documented treatment: around 19 received Ad26.COV2.S at low or high dose, single or two shots; about 5 received placebo; per-sample allocation not given. Repertoires come from day 63 after the first vaccine or placebo injection. Here immunoSEQ multiplex PCR was the method, and the copy in TCRdb shows in-frame clones only, minus some. Found here are 400,000 to 500,000 clones, roughly 88% of them singletons; the top ten hold about 3.6%.

This TCR was sampled from a person between 18 and 65 years old who received the Ad26.COV2.S COVID-19 vaccine or a placebo. The sequencing here drew on peripheral blood, taken in a trial of Ad26.COV2.S vaccine versus placebo. The V and J genes are TRBV7-2 and TRBJ1-1, with 9 positions matching TRBD1. CDR3 nucleotides: TGTGCCAGCAGCTTAGTAGGAGGATGGACAGGGGACAACACTGAAGCTTTCTTT. As protein: CASSLVGGWTGDNTEAFF.